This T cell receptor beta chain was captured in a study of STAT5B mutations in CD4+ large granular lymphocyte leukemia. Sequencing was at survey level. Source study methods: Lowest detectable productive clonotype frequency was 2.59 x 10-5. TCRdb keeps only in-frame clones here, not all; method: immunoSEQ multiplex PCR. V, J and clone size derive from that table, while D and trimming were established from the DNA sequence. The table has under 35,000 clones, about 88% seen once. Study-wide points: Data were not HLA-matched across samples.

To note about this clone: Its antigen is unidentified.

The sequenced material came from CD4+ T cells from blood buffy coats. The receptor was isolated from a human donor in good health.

The CDR3 spells CASSATGGGTGELFF. In DNA, the CDR3 is TGTGCCAGCAGCGCGACAGGGGGCGGCACCGGGGAGCTGTTTTTT. The chain couples TRBV7-7 to TRBJ2-2; the match to TRBD1 covers 10 bases. V shed 5 bases and J 4 bases; nucleotides not matched to a gene: 4. The germline CDR1 and CDR2 sequences are SSHAT and FNYEAQ (reference sequence). The CDR3 contains 15 residues.